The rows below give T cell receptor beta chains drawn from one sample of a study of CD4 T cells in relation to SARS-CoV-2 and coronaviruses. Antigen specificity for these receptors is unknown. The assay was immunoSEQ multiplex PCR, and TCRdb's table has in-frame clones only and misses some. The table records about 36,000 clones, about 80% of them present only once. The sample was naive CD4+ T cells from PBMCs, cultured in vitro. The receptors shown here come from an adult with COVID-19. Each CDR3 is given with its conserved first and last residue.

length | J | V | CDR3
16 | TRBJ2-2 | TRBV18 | CASSPGTGVNTGELFF
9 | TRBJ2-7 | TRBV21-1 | CAIPEDELF
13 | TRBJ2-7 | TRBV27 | CASRPNQDYEQYF
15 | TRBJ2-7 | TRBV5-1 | CASSLIAGENYEQYF
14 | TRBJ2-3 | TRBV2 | CASRWTGGTDTQYF
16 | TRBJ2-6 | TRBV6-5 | CASSWTGGSGANVLTF
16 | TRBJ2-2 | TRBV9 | CASSVVGGQNTGELFF
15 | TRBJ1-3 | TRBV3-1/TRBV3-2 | CASSPVRGSGNTIYF
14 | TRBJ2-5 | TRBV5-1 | CASSFGSNQETQYF
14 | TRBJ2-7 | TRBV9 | CASSSQGGSYEQYF
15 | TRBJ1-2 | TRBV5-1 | CASSSTGTGVTGYTF
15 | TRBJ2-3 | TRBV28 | CASSPVEPGTDTQYF
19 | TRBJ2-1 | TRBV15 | CATSRGPATLAFFNNEQFF
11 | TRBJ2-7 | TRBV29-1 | CSADDGGMEYF
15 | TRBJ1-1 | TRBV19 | CASSILVGGNTEAFF
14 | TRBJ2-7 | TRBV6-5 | CASSLGPSSYEQYF
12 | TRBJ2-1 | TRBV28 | CASIALNNEQFF
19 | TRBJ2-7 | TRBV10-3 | CAISDALVLSSQPGYEQYF
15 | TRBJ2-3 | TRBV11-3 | CASSFRGRSTDTQYF
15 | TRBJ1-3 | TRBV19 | CASSVTGASGNTIYF
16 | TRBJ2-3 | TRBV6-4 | CASSDSGTSGTDTQYF
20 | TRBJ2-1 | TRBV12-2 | CASRLASDRVRVPCYNEQFF
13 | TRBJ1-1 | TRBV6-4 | CASSEGANTEAFF
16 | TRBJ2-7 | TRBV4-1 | CASSQDFRAGSYEQYF
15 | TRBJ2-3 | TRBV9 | CASSFSGGAGDTQYF
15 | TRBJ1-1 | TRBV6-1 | CASSELVADISYSFF
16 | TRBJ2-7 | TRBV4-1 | CASSQDRGRAYYEQYF
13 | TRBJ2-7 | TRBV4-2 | CASSQVGSYEQYF
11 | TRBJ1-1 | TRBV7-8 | CASSLPGKAFF
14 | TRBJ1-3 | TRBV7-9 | CASSLGQGVNTIYF
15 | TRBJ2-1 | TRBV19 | CASSFEAQGAREQFF
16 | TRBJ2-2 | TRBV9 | CASSASSGRHTGELFF
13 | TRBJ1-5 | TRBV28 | CASSPTGLQPQHF
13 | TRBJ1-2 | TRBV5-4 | CASSLGGNYGYTF
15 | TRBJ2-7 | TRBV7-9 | CASSIARTAQIGQYF
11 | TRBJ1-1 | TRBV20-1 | CSARDQNEAFF